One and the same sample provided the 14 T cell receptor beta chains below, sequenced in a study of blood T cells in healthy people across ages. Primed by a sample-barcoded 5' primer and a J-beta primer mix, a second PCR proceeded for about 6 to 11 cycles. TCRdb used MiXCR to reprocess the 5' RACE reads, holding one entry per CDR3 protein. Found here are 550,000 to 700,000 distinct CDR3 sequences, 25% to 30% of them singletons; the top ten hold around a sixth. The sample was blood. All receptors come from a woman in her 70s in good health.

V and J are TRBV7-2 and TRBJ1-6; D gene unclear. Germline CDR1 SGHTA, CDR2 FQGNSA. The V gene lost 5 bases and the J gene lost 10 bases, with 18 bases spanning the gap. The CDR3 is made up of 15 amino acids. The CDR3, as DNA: TGTGCCAGCAGCCCTTCCCCGCTTTTTGAGTCACCCCTCCACTTT. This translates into CASSPSPLFESPLHF.

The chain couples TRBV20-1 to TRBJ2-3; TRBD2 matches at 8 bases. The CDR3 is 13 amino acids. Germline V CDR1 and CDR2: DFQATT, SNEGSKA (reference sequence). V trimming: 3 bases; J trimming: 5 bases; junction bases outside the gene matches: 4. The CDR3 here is CSASGRAKDTQYF. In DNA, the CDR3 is TGCAGTGCTAGCGGGAGGGCCAAAGATACGCAGTATTTT.

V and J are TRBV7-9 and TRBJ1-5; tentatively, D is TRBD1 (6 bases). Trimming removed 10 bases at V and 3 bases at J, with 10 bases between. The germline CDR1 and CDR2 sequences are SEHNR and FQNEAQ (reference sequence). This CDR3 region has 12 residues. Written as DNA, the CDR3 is TGTGCCATCGGACAGATCAATCAGCCCCAGCATTTT. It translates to CAIGQINQPQHF.

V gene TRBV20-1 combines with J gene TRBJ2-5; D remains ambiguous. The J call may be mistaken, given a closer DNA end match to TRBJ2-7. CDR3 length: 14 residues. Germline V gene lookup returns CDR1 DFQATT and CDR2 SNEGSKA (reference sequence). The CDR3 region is CSARDRRRPYEQYF. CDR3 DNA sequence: TGCAGTGCTAGAGATCGGCGCAGACCCTACGAGCAGTACTTC.

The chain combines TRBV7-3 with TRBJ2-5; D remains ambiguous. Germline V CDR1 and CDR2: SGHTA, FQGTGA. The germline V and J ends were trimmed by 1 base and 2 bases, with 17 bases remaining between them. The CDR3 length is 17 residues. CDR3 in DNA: TGTGCCAGCAGCTTAAAGGCCCGGACCAGGAATCAAGAGACCCAGTACTTC. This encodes CASSLKARTRNQETQYF.

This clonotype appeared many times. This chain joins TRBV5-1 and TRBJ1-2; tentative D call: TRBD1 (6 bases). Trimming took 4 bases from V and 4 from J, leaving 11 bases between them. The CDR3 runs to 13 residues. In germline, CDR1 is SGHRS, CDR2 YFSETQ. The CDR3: CASSREDSYGYTF. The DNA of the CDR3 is TGCGCCAGCAGCCGAGAGGACAGCTATGGCTACACCTTC. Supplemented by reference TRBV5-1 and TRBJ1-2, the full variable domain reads KAGVTQTPRYLIKTRGQQVTLSCSPISGHRSVSWYQQTPGQGLQFLFEYFSETQRNKGNFPGRFSGRQFSNSRSEMNVSTLELGDSALYLCASSREDSYGYTFGSGTRLTVV.

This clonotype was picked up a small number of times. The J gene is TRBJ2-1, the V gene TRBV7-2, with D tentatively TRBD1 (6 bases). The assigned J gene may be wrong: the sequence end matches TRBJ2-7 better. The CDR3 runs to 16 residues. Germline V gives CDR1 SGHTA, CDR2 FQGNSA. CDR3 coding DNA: TGTGCCAGCAGCTTTCCCCTCCAGGGGCTCTCCTACGAGCAGTACTTC. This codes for CASSFPLQGLSYEQYF.

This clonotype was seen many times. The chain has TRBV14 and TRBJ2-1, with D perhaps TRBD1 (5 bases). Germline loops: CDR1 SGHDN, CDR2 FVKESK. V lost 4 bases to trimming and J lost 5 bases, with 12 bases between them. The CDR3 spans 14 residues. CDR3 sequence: CASSLHRQNNEQFF. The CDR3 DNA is TGTGCCAGCAGCCTACACCGACAGAACAATGAGCAGTTCTTC.

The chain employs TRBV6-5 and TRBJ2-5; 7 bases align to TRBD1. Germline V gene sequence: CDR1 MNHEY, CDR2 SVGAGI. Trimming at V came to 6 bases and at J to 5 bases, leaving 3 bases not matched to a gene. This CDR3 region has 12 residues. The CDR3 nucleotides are TGTGCCAGCAGGGGGACAGTGGAGACCCAGTACTTC. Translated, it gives CASRGTVETQYF.

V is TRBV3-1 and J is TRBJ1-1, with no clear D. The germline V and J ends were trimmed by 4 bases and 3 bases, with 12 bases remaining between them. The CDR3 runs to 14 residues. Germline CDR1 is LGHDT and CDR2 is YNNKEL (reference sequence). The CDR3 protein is CASSPDVRHTEAFF. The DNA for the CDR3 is TGTGCCAGCAGCCCGGACGTTAGGCACACTGAAGCTTTCTTT.

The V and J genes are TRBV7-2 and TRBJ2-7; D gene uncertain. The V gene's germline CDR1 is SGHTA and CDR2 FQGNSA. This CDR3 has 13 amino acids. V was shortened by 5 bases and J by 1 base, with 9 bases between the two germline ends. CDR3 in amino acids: CASSPLRSYEQYF. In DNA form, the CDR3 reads TGTGCCAGCAGCCCGCTCCGGTCCTACGAGCAGTACTTC.

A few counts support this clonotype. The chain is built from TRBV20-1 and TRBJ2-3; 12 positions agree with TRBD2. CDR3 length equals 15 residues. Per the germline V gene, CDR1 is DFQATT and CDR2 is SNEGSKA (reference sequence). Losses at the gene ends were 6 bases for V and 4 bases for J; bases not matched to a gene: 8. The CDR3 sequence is CSANPSGGAADTQYF. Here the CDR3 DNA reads TGCAGTGCAAACCCTAGCGGGGGGGCGGCAGATACGCAGTATTTT.

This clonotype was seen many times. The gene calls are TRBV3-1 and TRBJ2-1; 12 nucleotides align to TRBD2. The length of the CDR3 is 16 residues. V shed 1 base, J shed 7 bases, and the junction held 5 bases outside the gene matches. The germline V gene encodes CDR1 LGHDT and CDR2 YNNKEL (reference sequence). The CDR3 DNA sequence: TGTGCCAGCAGCCAAGGGCGACTAGCGGGGGTAAATGAGCAGTTCTTC. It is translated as CASSQGRLAGVNEQFF.

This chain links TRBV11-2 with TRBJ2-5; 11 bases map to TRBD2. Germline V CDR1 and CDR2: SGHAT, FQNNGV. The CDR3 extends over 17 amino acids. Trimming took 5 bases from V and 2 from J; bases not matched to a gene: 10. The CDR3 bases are TGTGCCAGCAGCCCGGGGAGACTAGCGGGGCAACAAGAGACCCAGTACTTC. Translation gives CASSPGRLAGQQETQYF.